The present TCR beta chain was sequenced within a study of T cell changes during pregnancy in multiple sclerosis. Only in-frame clones appear in the TCRdb table, and some are missing; sequencing was by immunoSEQ multiplex PCR. The table records tens of thousands of clones, about 90% of them present only once. Specimen: CD4+ T cells from peripheral blood mononuclear cells, collected before pregnancy. This sequence originates from a female donor with multiple sclerosis, enrolled in a pregnancy study.

CDR3 coding DNA: TGTGCCAGCAGCTGGGGAGCAGGGGTCGCTTTCTTT. Its translation: CASSWGAGVAFF. The chain is built from TRBV6-5 and TRBJ1-1, with D perhaps TRBD1 (6 bases). The ends were cut back, 6 bases at V and 11 bases at J, with 16 bases in the middle. From germline, CDR1 is MNHEY and CDR2 SVGAGI. This CDR3 is 12 amino acids long.